A single sample is the source of the 7 T cell receptor beta chains below, sequenced in a study of response to subunit inactivated influenza vaccine. TCRdb fed the RT-PCR reads into MiXCR, producing one record per CDR3 protein. The data hold hundreds of thousands of distinct CDR3 sequences, with 10% to 15% observed a single time. The sample consisted of non-naive T cells sorted from PBMCs, taken less than 15 days before vaccination. These receptors were collected from a man aged 50 to 60 who received an inactivated influenza vaccine.

This clonotype showed up many times. The chain uses TRBV12-3 or TRBV12-4 and TRBJ1-5; no definite D call. The CDR3 runs to 13 residues. V lost 1 base to trimming and J lost 3 bases, with 4 bases between them. CDR3 in amino acids: CASSLGYNQPQHF. CDR3 coding DNA: TGTGCCAGCAGTTTAGGGTACAATCAGCCCCAGCATTTT.

The rearrangement joins TRBV20-1 to TRBJ2-2; the D is unclear. Trimming cost V 3 bases and J 2 bases, with 7 bases left between them. The CDR3 length is 13 residues. The germline V gene encodes CDR1 DFQATT and CDR2 SNEGSKA (reference sequence). The CDR3 protein is CSASEDNTGELFF. The DNA for the CDR3 is TGCAGTGCTAGTGAGGACAACACCGGGGAGCTGTTTTTT.

This clonotype has only a few counts. V and J are TRBV7-8 and TRBJ1-5; D may be TRBD1 (5 bases). The germline gives CDR1 SGHVS, CDR2 FQNEAQ. V was shortened by 1 base and J by 4 bases, with 11 bases between the two germline ends. The CDR3 covers 15 residues. The CDR3 bases are TGTGCCAGCAGCTTAGAGCAGGGTTGGAATCAGCCCCAGCATTTT. As protein: CASSLEQGWNQPQHF.

The sample holds many counts of this clonotype. The chain has TRBV4-2 and TRBJ2-2; D not resolved. This CDR3 comprises 16 residues. Looked up from germline, CDR1 is LGHNA and CDR2 is YNFKEQ. The V gene lost 3 bases and the J gene lost 2 bases, with 13 bases spanning the gap. The CDR3 nucleotides read TGTGCCAGCAGCCACCATTGGGCGGTAAACACCGGGGAGCTGTTTTTT. It codes for CASSHHWAVNTGELFF.

This clonotype was counted once. The chain uses TRBV6-1 and TRBJ2-7; TRBD1 matches at 7 bases. The CDR3 sequence is 14 residues long. The V gene's germline CDR1 is MNHNS and CDR2 SASEGT. Unmatched junction bases numbered 8, after V lost 7 bases and J lost 2 bases. CDR3 sequence: CASTGTDGTYEQYF. The CDR3 nucleotides read TGTGCCAGCACCGGGACAGACGGAACCTACGAGCAGTACTTC.

This clonotype came up many times. This chain joins TRBV21-1 and TRBJ2-7; TRBD1, the table's D call, was not compared with the DNA. TRBV21-1 is tagged as a pseudogene. The CDR3 runs 16 residues. CDR3 bases: TGTGCCAGCAGCACCCCGATTCACAGGGACACCTACGAGCAGTACTTC. The encoded protein is CASSTPIHRDTYEQYF.

This clonotype turned up a few times. The CDR3 DNA reads TGTGCCAGCAGCGCTAGCGGGAGCGGCTCCTACGAGCAGTACTTC. This codes for CASSASGSGSYEQYF. The rearrangement links TRBV7-6 to TRBJ2-7; 10 nucleotides align to TRBD2. V lost 5 bases and J lost 0; bases outside the gene matches: 4. Germline V gene data show CDR1 as SGHVS and CDR2 as FNYEAQ. The CDR3 consists of 15 residues.